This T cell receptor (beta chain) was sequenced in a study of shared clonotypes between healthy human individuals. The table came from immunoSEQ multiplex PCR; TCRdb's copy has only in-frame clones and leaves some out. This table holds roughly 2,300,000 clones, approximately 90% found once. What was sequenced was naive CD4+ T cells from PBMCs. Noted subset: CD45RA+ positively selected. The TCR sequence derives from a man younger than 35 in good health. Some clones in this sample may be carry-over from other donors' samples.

CDR3 coding DNA: TGTGCCAGCAGTTTCACGGGGGCCGGGGAGCTGTTTTTT. Protein sequence: CASSFTGAGELFF. V gene TRBV27 combines with J gene TRBJ2-2; a possible D gene is TRBD2 (6 bases). Trimming took 3 bases from V and 6 from J, leaving 8 bases between them. Per germline, CDR1 MNHEY and CDR2 SMNVEV (reference sequence). This CDR3 comprises 13 residues.